Listed here is a single T cell receptor (beta chain). The antigen remains undetermined. Sequencing was performed with immunoSEQ multiplex PCR; in TCRdb, only in-frame clones are kept and a portion is missing. The top ten hold approximately 2.6% of the sample, which has more than 100,000 clones, about 85% seen once. The source of the sample is a study of T cell responses to AZD1222 COVID-19 vaccine. Second doses were pooled across both intervals (about 4 or about 12 weeks). Notes on the study in general: White British people made up most donors, females outnumbered males, and clonal diversity was possibly underestimated. Baseline antibody screening turned up just six seropositive AZD1222 recipients.

The CDR3 length is 15 residues. Per germline, CDR1 SGHTS and CDR2 YDEGEE. The junction had 5 bases not matched to a gene; V was cut back by 4 bases and J by 0 bases. The source is an adult who received the AZD1222 COVID-19 vaccine. Sequencing was performed on peripheral blood, taken 28 days after the second AZD1222 dose. The genes are TRBV5-8 and TRBJ1-2; 8 bases line up with TRBD1. The chain's CDR3 is CASSPDRATNYGYTF. CDR3 bases: TGTGCCAGCAGCCCGGACAGGGCGACTAACTATGGCTACACCTTC.